This entry lists 2 T cell receptor beta chains sequenced from one sample in a study of blood T cells in healthy people across ages. The second PCR ran roughly 6 to 11 cycles with a sample-barcoded 5' primer and J-beta primers. Each CDR3 protein is one row after TCRdb ran MiXCR on the 5' RACE reads. The sample contains roughly 680,000 distinct CDR3 sequences, 40% to 65% of which appear only once. Source material: blood. The receptors were sampled from a woman older than 75 in good health.

The chain links TRBV20-1 to TRBJ2-6; 9 nucleotides agree with TRBD1. The CDR3 totals 18 residues. V was clipped by 5 bases and J by 0 bases; unmatched bases: 11. Germline loops: CDR1 DFQATT, CDR2 SNEGSKA (reference sequence). CDR3 bases: TGCAGTGCTTCGCCAACCGGGACAGGGAACTCTGGGGCCAACGTCCTGACTTTC. Translating gives CSASPTGTGNSGANVLTF.

This clonotype was recorded many times. The V gene is TRBV7-3, the J gene TRBJ2-1, with TRBD1 identical over 7 bases. The length of the CDR3 is 14 residues. V lost 5 bases and J lost 1; bases outside the gene matches: 2. Per germline, CDR1 SGHTA and CDR2 FQGTGA. DNA for the CDR3: TGTGCCAGCAGCGGGGGACAGTCCTACAATGAGCAGTTCTTC. Protein sequence: CASSGGQSYNEQFF.